The 8 T cell receptor beta chains below were found in one sample sequenced in a study of T cell repertoires in cytomegalovirus infection. No antigen has been identified for these receptors. TCRdb used MiXCR to reprocess the reads, holding one entry per CDR3 protein. The sample lists about 830,000 distinct CDR3 sequences, over 25% occurring once. This specimen was cultured CD8+ T cells from PBMCs, taken from culture after CMV antigen stimulation. The receptor set was obtained from a human donor in good health (CMV status not recorded). Some clones in this sample may be carry-over from other donors' samples.

This clonotype was counted between two and nine times. The rearrangement uses TRBV6-5 and TRBJ2-1, with TRBD2 matching 15 bases. V shed 8 bases, J shed 7 bases, and the junction held 9 bases outside the gene matches. The CDR3 extends over 16 amino acids. Per germline, CDR1 MNHEY and CDR2 SVGAGI. CDR3 sequence reads: CASPGTSGGSTNEQFF. CDR3 nucleotide sequence: TGTGCCAGCCCTGGGACTAGCGGGGGGTCAACAAATGAGCAGTTCTTC.

This clonotype has only a few counts. The chain is built from TRBV12-5 and TRBJ1-1; D is ambiguous. This CDR3 is built from 17 residues. Germline values: CDR1 LGHNT, CDR2 FRNRAP. V was cut by 1 base and J by 0 bases, with 15 bases left in between. CDR3 DNA: TGTGCTAGTGGTTTGGATAGCACGGGCAGTTTGAACACTGAAGCTTTCTTT. Its protein product is CASGLDSTGSLNTEAFF.

A few counts support this clonotype. The gene calls are TRBV6-5 and TRBJ2-2, with D unresolved. The V end was cut by 5 bases, the J end by 6 bases, with 19 bases between. Germline V gives CDR1 MNHEY, CDR2 SVGAGI. The CDR3 runs to 16 residues. The CDR3 DNA follows: TGTGCCAGCAGTCCCGTCGTTCCAGAAGTGGCCGGGGAGCTGTTTTTT. Its translation is CASSPVVPEVAGELFF.

DNA for the CDR3: TGTGCCAGCACCGCAGGGGGCGGTCAGCCCCAGCATTTT. Its translation: CASTAGGGQPQHF. The V gene is TRBV7-6, the J gene TRBJ1-5, with 8 positions matching TRBD1. Germline CDR1 reads SGHVS; CDR2 reads FNYEAQ. The CDR3 runs 13 residues. V gave up 7 bases and J gave up 6 bases; unmatched junction bases: 5.

This clonotype has a count of ten or more. This could be a read error, since a much larger clone is one nucleotide away. The chain recombines TRBV6-5 with TRBJ1-2, with D hard to call. The V and J ends lost 2 bases and 3 bases respectively, with 4 bases between them. This CDR3 contains 12 residues. Germline CDR1 is MNHEY and CDR2 is SVGAGI. CDR3 protein: CASSYGDYGYTF. Here the CDR3 DNA reads TGTGCCAGCAGTTACGGGGACTATGGCTACACCTTC.

This clonotype was detected ten times or more. The chain carries TRBV7-9 and TRBJ1-1; no clear D gene. CDR1 is SEHNR and CDR2 is FQNEAQ in the germline V gene (reference sequence). The CDR3 length is 12 residues. V lost 6 bases and J lost 4, with 9 bases in between. CDR3 protein: CASSLMGTEAFF. The CDR3 bases are TGTGCCAGCAGTTTAATGGGCACTGAAGCTTTCTTT.

This rearrangement joins TRBV4-1 to TRBJ1-2, with D unclear. This CDR3 is 13 amino acids long. Per the germline V gene, CDR1 is MGHRA and CDR2 is YSYEKL. V was shortened by 3 bases and J by 2 bases, with 7 bases between the two germline ends. The DNA of the CDR3 is TGCGCCAGCAGCCAGTCCGAGAACTATGGCTACACCTTC. Protein sequence: CASSQSENYGYTF.

The J gene is TRBJ2-5, the V gene TRBV6-5, with D possibly being TRBD1 or TRBD2 (6 bases each). V gave up 6 bases and J gave up 4 bases, with 18 bases separating them. CDR3 length: 15 amino acids. Germline assignment: CDR1 MNHEY and CDR2 SVGAGI. CDR3 residues: CASRSFGGRGETQYF. CDR3 DNA sequence: TGTGCCAGCAGGTCCTTCGGGGGCCGGGGAGAGACCCAGTACTTC.